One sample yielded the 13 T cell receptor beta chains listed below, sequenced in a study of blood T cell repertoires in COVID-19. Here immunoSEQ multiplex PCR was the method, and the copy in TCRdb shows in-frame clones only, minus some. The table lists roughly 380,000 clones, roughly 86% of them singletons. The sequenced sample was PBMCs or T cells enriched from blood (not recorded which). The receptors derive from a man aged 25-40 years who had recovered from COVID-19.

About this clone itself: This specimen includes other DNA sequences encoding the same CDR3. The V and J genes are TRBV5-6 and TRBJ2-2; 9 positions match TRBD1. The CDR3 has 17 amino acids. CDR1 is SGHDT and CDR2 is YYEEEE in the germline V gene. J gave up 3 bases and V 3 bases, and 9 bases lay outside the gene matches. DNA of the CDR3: TGTGCCAGCAGCTCACCGCCCGGGACAGGGTACACCGGGGAGCTGTTTTTT. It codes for CASSSPPGTGYTGELFF.

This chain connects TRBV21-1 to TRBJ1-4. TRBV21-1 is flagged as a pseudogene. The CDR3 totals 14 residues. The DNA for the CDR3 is TGTGCCGAAGGAGAGGTGAGAACTAATGAAAAACTGTTTTTT. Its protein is CAEGEVRTNEKLFF.

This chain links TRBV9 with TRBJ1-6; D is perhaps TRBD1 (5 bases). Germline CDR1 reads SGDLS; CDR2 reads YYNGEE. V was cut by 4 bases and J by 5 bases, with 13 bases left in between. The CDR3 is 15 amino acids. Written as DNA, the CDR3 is TGTGCCAGCAGCCCCTATCAGGGTAATAATTCACCCCTCCACTTT. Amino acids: CASSPYQGNNSPLHF.

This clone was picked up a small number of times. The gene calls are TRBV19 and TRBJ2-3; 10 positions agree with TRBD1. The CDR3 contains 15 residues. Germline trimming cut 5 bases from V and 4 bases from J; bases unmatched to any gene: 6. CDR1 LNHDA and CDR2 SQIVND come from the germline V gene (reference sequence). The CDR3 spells CASSGTGTGADTQYF. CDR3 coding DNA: TGTGCCAGTAGTGGGACCGGGACAGGGGCAGATACGCAGTATTTT.

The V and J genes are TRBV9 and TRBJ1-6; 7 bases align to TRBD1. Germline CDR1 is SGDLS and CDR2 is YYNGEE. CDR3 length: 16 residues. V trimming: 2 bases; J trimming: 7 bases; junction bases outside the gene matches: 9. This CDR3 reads CASSVGWEGGNSPLHF. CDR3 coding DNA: TGTGCCAGCAGCGTTGGGTGGGAAGGGGGCAATTCACCCCTCCACTTT.

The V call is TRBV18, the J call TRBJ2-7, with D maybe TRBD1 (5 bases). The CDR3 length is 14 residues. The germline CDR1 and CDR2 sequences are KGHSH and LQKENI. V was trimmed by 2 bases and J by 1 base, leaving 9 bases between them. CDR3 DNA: TGTGCCAGCTCACCAGGCAGGGCTTCCTACGAGCAGTACTTC. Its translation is CASSPGRASYEQYF.

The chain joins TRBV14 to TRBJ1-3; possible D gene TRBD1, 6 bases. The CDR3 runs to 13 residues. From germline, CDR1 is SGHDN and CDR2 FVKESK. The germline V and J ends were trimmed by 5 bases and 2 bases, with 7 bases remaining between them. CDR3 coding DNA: TGTGCCAGCAGCTCAGGGGCTGGAAACACCATATATTTT. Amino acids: CASSSGAGNTIYF. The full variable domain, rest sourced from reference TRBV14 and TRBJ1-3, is EAGVTQFPSHSVIEKGQTVTLRCDPISGHDNLYWYRRVMGKEIKFLLHFVKESKQDESGMPNNRFLAERTGGTYSTLKVQPAELEDSGVYFCASSSGAGNTIYFGEGSWLTVV.

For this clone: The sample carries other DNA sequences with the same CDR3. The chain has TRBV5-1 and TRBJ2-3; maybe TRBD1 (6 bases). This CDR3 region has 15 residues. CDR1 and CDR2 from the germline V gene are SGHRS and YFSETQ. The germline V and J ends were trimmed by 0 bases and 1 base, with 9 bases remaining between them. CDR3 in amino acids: CASSLAGQRTDTQYF. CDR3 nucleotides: TGCGCCAGCAGCTTGGCCGGACAGCGCACAGATACGCAGTATTTT.

CDR3 amino acids: CSASRSTEAFF. CDR3 sequence (DNA): TGCAGTGCTAGCAGAAGCACTGAAGCTTTCTTT. The rearrangement joins TRBV20-1 to TRBJ1-1; D not resolved. Between the trimmed V and J ends, which lost 3 bases and 4 bases, there was a span of 6 bases. The CDR3 spans 11 residues. The germline V gene encodes CDR1 DFQATT and CDR2 SNEGSKA (reference sequence).

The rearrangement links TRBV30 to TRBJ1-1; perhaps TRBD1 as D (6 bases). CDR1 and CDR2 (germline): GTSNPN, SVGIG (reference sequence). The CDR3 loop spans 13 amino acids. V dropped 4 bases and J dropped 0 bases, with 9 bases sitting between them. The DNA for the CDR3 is TGTGCCTGGAACAGGGAGCTGAACACTGAAGCTTTCTTT. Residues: CAWNRELNTEAFF.

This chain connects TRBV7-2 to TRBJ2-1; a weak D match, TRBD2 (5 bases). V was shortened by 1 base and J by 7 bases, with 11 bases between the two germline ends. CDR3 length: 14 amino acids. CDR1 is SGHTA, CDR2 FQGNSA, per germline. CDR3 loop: CASSLDMSGNEQFF. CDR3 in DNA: TGTGCCAGCAGCTTAGATATGTCGGGGAATGAGCAGTTCTTC.

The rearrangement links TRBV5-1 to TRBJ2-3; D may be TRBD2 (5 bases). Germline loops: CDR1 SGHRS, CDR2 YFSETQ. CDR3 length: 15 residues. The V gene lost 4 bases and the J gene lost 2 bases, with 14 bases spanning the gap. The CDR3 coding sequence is TGCGCCAGCAGCCGGACTCAAGCACCCACAGATACGCAGTATTTT. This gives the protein CASSRTQAPTDTQYF.

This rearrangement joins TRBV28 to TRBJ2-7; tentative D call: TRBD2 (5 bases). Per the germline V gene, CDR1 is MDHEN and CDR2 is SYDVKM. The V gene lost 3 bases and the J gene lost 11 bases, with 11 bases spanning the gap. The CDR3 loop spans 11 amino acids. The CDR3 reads CASSLLWEKYF. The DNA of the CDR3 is TGTGCCAGCAGTTTGCTCTGGGAGAAGTACTTC.